The clone carrying this TCR beta chain appeared many times. MiXCR, applied by TCRdb to the RT-PCR reads, yields one record per CDR3 protein. The sample has more than 550,000 distinct CDR3 sequences, 13% to 15% seen once; the top ten hold roughly 3.9%. The ends were cut back, 0 bases at V and 12 bases at J, with 6 bases in the middle. Germline-derived CDR1 and CDR2 are MNHEY and SVGAGI. The CDR3 runs 11 residues. This TCR was sampled from a female donor in good health, serving as a healthy control. The chain combines TRBV6-5 with TRBJ2-1, with D uncertain. Sequenced sample: memory CD4+ T cells from blood. CDR3 amino acids: CASSYSGRQFF. DNA of the CDR3: TGTGCCAGCAGTTACTCGGGCCGGCAGTTCTTC.